The 18 T cell receptor beta chains below were found in one sample sequenced in a study of identical twins. TCRdb re-called the 5' RACE reads through MiXCR, storing one row per CDR3 protein. Here the sample spans 1.5 million to 2 million distinct CDR3 sequences, under 35% being singletons. Sequenced input: cord blood. Receptors were obtained from a newborn girl in good health.

This clonotype was picked up a small number of times. The chain carries TRBV29-1 and TRBJ1-5; D not resolved. Germline CDR1 is SQVTM and CDR2 is ANQGSEA. This CDR3 comprises 13 residues. Trimming left V 4 bases short and J 3 bases short, with 10 bases between. In nucleotides, the CDR3 is TGCAGCGTTGTTTCGGGCTTCAATCAGCCCCAGCATTTT. This encodes CSVVSGFNQPQHF.

This clonotype has more than one count but fewer than ten. V gene TRBV7-2 combines with J gene TRBJ2-1; weak D call: TRBD2 (6 bases). V was cut by 1 base and J by 3 bases, with 19 bases left in between. The CDR3 totals 18 residues. The germline V gene encodes CDR1 SGHTA and CDR2 FQGNSA. CDR3 coding DNA: TGTGCCAGCAGCTTAGTTCCCAGCTCGGGGGTGGGCTACAATGAGCAGTTCTTC. This gives the protein CASSLVPSSGVGYNEQFF. Based on the CDR3 plus reference TRBV7-2 and TRBJ2-1, the full variable domain is GAGVSQSPSNKVTEKGKDVELRCDPISGHTALYWYRQSLGQGLEFLIYFQGNSAPDKSGLPSDRFSAERTGGSVSTLTIQRTQQEDSAVYLCASSLVPSSGVGYNEQFFGPGTRLTVL.

The CDR3 region has the DNA TGTGCCAGCAGCCAAGATTGGCTAGCGGGTTACAATGAGCAGTTCTTC. As protein: CASSQDWLAGYNEQFF. This rearrangement joins TRBV4-2 to TRBJ2-1, with 8 bases that match TRBD2. The germline gives CDR1 LGHNA, CDR2 YNFKEQ. J gave up 4 bases and V 0 bases, and 5 bases lay outside the gene matches. CDR3 size: 16 residues.

This clonotype was picked up a small number of times. The V and J genes are TRBV7-2 and TRBJ1-1; D gene uncertain. The CDR3 runs to 12 residues. V dropped 7 bases and J dropped 4 bases, with 10 bases sitting between them. CDR1 and CDR2 (germline): SGHTA, FQGNSA. The CDR3 bases are TGTGCCAGCACCAACTCCTTCACTGAAGCTTTCTTT. Protein product: CASTNSFTEAFF. The entire variable domain, with the rest obtained from reference TRBV7-2 and TRBJ1-1, is as follows: GAGVSQSPSNKVTEKGKDVELRCDPISGHTALYWYRQSLGQGLEFLIYFQGNSAPDKSGLPSDRFSAERTGGSVSTLTIQRTQQEDSAVYLCASTNSFTEAFFGQGTRLTVV.

This clonotype has just one count. The chain recombines TRBV20-1 with TRBJ2-2; 13 nucleotides line up with TRBD2. V lost 6 bases to trimming and J lost 0 bases; unmatched junction nucleotides: 1. This CDR3 has 15 amino acids. CDR1 and CDR2 from the germline V gene are DFQATT and SNEGSKA (reference sequence). CDR3 in DNA: TGCAGTGCGGGGACTAGCGGGGCGAACACCGGGGAGCTGTTTTTT. Its translation: CSAGTSGANTGELFF.

The chain uses TRBV19 and TRBJ1-2; D is possibly TRBD1 (5 bases). Trimming left V 9 bases short and J 4 bases short, with 24 bases between. This CDR3 has 16 amino acids. Germline V gene lookup returns CDR1 LNHDA and CDR2 SQIVND (reference sequence). CDR3 in DNA: TGTGCCAGCAGTCAAAGGGGCCCCCGGGGTCTCTATGGCTACACCTTC. This translates into CASSQRGPRGLYGYTF.

This clonotype was found a few times. The CDR3 spells CSAAPTGARPSPYNEQFF. The CDR3, as DNA: TGCAGTGCTGCCCCAACCGGGGCGAGACCCTCGCCATACAATGAGCAGTTCTTC. The chain couples TRBV20-1 to TRBJ2-1; D is possibly TRBD1 or TRBD2 (5 bases each). With 5 bases removed from V and 4 bases from J, the gap between germline ends came to 27 bases. Germline V CDR1 and CDR2: DFQATT, SNEGSKA (reference sequence). This CDR3 has 18 residues.

This clonotype appeared many times. The rearrangement links TRBV6-5 to TRBJ2-7; D is possibly TRBD1 (6 bases). CDR3 length: 14 amino acids. V was shortened by 3 bases and J by 2 bases, with 11 bases between the two germline ends. Germline CDR1 and CDR2: MNHEY and SVGAGI. The CDR3 bases are TGTGCCAGCAGTTATTCGGGACAAACCTACGAGCAGTACTTC. It specifies CASSYSGQTYEQYF.

This clonotype was picked up a small number of times. The genes are TRBV5-1 and TRBJ2-5; D not resolved. V lost 0 bases, J lost 3 bases, and 9 bases lay in between. The CDR3 consists of 14 residues. The germline V gene has CDR1 SGHRS and CDR2 YFSETQ. CDR3 sequence: CASSLGTDEETQYF. The CDR3 bases are TGCGCCAGCAGCTTGGGGACGGATGAAGAGACCCAGTACTTC.

This clonotype was detected only a few times. A much larger clone differs from this one at a single base, so this may be a read error. The chain joins TRBV5-5 to TRBJ2-1; 8 positions agree with TRBD2. The tail of the sequence fits TRBJ2-7 better, so the J call may be wrong. Germline assignment: CDR1 SGHKS and CDR2 YYEKEE (reference sequence). This CDR3 spans 15 amino acids. The CDR3 here is CASSFGTSPYNEQYF. DNA of the CDR3: TGTGCCAGCAGCTTCGGGACTAGTCCCTACAATGAGCAGTACTTC.

This clonotype was detected only a few times. The chain uses TRBV5-1 and TRBJ2-1, with 14 bases identical to TRBD2. V shed 4 bases and J 9 bases; nucleotides not matched to a gene: 12. Germline V gives CDR1 SGHRS, CDR2 YFSETQ. This CDR3 spans 17 amino acids. CDR3 loop: CASSLYETSGGAGEQFF. In nucleotides, the CDR3 is TGCGCCAGCAGCCTCTATGAGACTAGCGGGGGGGCCGGTGAGCAGTTCTTC.

This clonotype was counted only a few times. The CDR3 loop is CATSDLSPGTGESNYGYTF. In DNA, the CDR3 is TGTGCCACCAGTGATTTGAGTCCCGGGACGGGGGAGTCTAACTATGGCTACACCTTC. The genes are TRBV24-1 and TRBJ1-2; possibly TRBD1 for D (5 bases). CDR3 length equals 19 residues. The germline gives CDR1 KGHDR, CDR2 SFDVKD. V gave up 0 bases and J gave up 0 bases, with 19 bases separating them.

This clonotype has at least ten counts. This chain joins TRBV6-1 and TRBJ1-4; TRBD1 matches 7 bases. The CDR3 extends over 13 amino acids. Germline loops: CDR1 MNHNS, CDR2 SASEGT. With 7 bases clipped from V and 7 bases from J, the junction kept 6 bases outside the gene matches. The DNA for the CDR3 is TGTGCCAGCATTAGGACAGGCGGTGAAAAACTGTTTTTT. Its translation is CASIRTGGEKLFF.

This clonotype was counted ten times or more. The chain recombines TRBV5-1 with TRBJ1-1; D unresolved. Germline V gene lookup returns CDR1 SGHRS and CDR2 YFSETQ. The CDR3 length is 13 residues. V shed 4 bases and J shed 1 base, with 8 bases lying between them. The DNA of the CDR3 is TGCGCCAGCAGCCCCATTTCGAACACTGAAGCTTTCTTT. Protein sequence: CASSPISNTEAFF.

This chain uses TRBV5-1 with TRBJ2-1; 12 nucleotides align to TRBD2. This CDR3 contains 15 residues. Germline V lookup: CDR1 SGHRS, CDR2 YFSETQ. The ends lost 5 bases at V and 4 bases at J; junction bases unmatched: 4. The CDR3 region is CASRNLAGGYNEQFF. The CDR3 DNA follows: TGCGCCAGCAGAAATCTAGCGGGAGGGTACAATGAGCAGTTCTTC. The whole variable domain, remainder taken from reference TRBV5-1 and TRBJ2-1, is KAGVTQTPRYLIKTRGQQVTLSCSPISGHRSVSWYQQTPGQGLQFLFEYFSETQRNKGNFPGRFSGRQFSNSRSEMNVSTLELGDSALYLCASRNLAGGYNEQFFGPGTRLTVL.

The V and J genes are TRBV13 and TRBJ2-5, with TRBD2 as a possible D gene (7 bases). The DNA matches TRBJ2-7 better at its end, which makes the J call doubtful. In germline, CDR1 is PRHDT, CDR2 FYEKMQ (reference sequence). This CDR3 is built from 17 residues. The CDR3 bases are TGTGCCAGCAGCTTAGAAGGGGGTCGGGGGGCGGTCTACGAGCAGTACTTC. It yields the protein CASSLEGGRGAVYEQYF.

The genes are TRBV7-9 and TRBJ2-7; D possibly uses TRBD1 or TRBD2 (5 bases each). Trimming stripped 6 bases from V and 7 bases from J, with 7 bases between. This CDR3 has 10 amino acids. Germline V gene sequence: CDR1 SEHNR, CDR2 FQNEAQ (reference sequence). CDR3 region: CASRGEEQYF. CDR3 nucleotides: TGTGCCAGCAGGGGGGAGGAGCAGTACTTC.

The V call is TRBV5-1, the J call TRBJ1-4, with a possible D match to TRBD1 (5 bases). Deletions cut 3 bases from V and 7 bases from J, with 13 bases between. Germline V gives CDR1 SGHRS, CDR2 YFSETQ. The length of the CDR3 is 14 residues. The CDR3 sequence is CASSYRDLSEKLFF. The DNA for the CDR3 is TGCGCCAGCAGCTATCGGGACCTTAGTGAAAAACTGTTTTTT.